These T cell receptor beta chains were read from a single sample in a study of blood T cell repertoires in COVID-19. TCRdb's copy holds only in-frame clones and misses some; the assay was immunoSEQ multiplex PCR. The table shows 200,000 to 250,000 clones, with 75% to 85% occurring only once. Source material: PBMCs or T cells enriched from blood (not recorded which). The receptors were gathered from a woman in her forties or fifties with acute COVID-19. The conserved cysteine and the conserved F or W are not part of the CDR3 here. Each record gives: J gene, V gene, CDR3 protein.

j_gene: TRBJ2-5
v_gene: TRBV5-1
CDR3aa: ASSLVFSSGVGPQETQY

j_gene: TRBJ2-5
v_gene: TRBV7-9
CDR3aa: ASSRGGRRETQY

j_gene: TRBJ1-1
v_gene: TRBV5-4
CDR3aa: ASSSAPRGSGDEAF

j_gene: TRBJ2-1
v_gene: TRBV5-1
CDR3aa: ASSLGLAGGLGDEQF

j_gene: TRBJ2-3
v_gene: TRBV27
CDR3aa: ASNIRGATDTQY

j_gene: TRBJ1-1
v_gene: TRBV2
CDR3aa: ASRLQNTEAF

j_gene: TRBJ1-1
v_gene: TRBV5-4
CDR3aa: ASSLQGMLGTEAF

j_gene: TRBJ1-1
v_gene: TRBV2
CDR3aa: ASREGDTEAF

j_gene: TRBJ1-2
v_gene: TRBV5-8
CDR3aa: ASSFGDYGYT

j_gene: TRBJ1-3
v_gene: TRBV14
CDR3aa: ASSQDRYSGNTIY

j_gene: TRBJ2-5
v_gene: TRBV12-3/TRBV12-4
CDR3aa: ASNRGQETQY

j_gene: TRBJ1-2
v_gene: TRBV4-3
CDR3aa: ASSQDLGQGFYGYT

j_gene: TRBJ1-2
v_gene: TRBV10-1
CDR3aa: ASSRTGDYGYT

j_gene: TRBJ1-1
v_gene: TRBV12-5
CDR3aa: ASDRTLMGEAF

j_gene: TRBJ1-3
v_gene: TRBV5-5
CDR3aa: ASSRGQGFLSGNTIY

j_gene: TRBJ1-5
v_gene: TRBV5-1
CDR3aa: ASSPGQGNQPQH

j_gene: TRBJ1-6
v_gene: TRBV9
CDR3aa: ASSVAGNSPLH

j_gene: TRBJ1-5
v_gene: TRBV19
CDR3aa: ASTRGGTGSNQPQH

j_gene: TRBJ1-2
v_gene: TRBV5-4
CDR3aa: ASTLVGGTGYT

j_gene: TRBJ2-5
v_gene: TRBV5-5
CDR3aa: ASSLDSKETQY

j_gene: TRBJ1-5
v_gene: TRBV6-5
CDR3aa: ASSEGAASQPQH

j_gene: TRBJ1-1
v_gene: TRBV5-6
CDR3aa: ASSLGRGANTEAF

j_gene: TRBJ2-3
v_gene: TRBV7-6
CDR3aa: ASSSLSGTSDTQY

j_gene: TRBJ1-4
v_gene: TRBV4-3
CDR3aa: ASSLGQGGEKLF

j_gene: TRBJ2-5
v_gene: TRBV25-1
CDR3aa: ASSDSGSRETQY

j_gene: TRBJ1-6
v_gene: TRBV11-2
CDR3aa: ASSFEDSGSPLH

j_gene: TRBJ2-2
v_gene: TRBV6-1
CDR3aa: ASSEGTGDTGELF

j_gene: TRBJ2-7
v_gene: TRBV9
CDR3aa: ASSVTQGSYEQY

j_gene: TRBJ2-3
v_gene: TRBV10-1
CDR3aa: ASSESTSTDTQY

j_gene: TRBJ2-2
v_gene: TRBV9
CDR3aa: ASSASRTGPGELF

j_gene: TRBJ1-1
v_gene: TRBV7-2
CDR3aa: ASSLVGRGGLNTEAF

j_gene: TRBJ1-5
v_gene: TRBV19
CDR3aa: ASSIEGGQPQH

j_gene: TRBJ2-1
v_gene: TRBV5-6
CDR3aa: ASSLSRLTNEQF

j_gene: TRBJ1-5
v_gene: TRBV7-2
CDR3aa: ASSIQGGNNQPQH

j_gene: TRBJ1-3
v_gene: TRBV30
CDR3aa: AWSPLVTGSGNTIY

j_gene: TRBJ1-4
v_gene: TRBV7-2
CDR3aa: AIRGGPNEKLF

j_gene: TRBJ2-7
v_gene: TRBV28
CDR3aa: ASSLGGSAYEQY

j_gene: TRBJ1-4
v_gene: TRBV27
CDR3aa: ASSPLIPTDRVWEKLF

j_gene: TRBJ1-1
v_gene: TRBV6-2/TRBV6-3
CDR3aa: ASSNPDRGAF

j_gene: TRBJ1-1
v_gene: TRBV5-1
CDR3aa: ASSRQGAESTEAF

j_gene: TRBJ2-2
v_gene: TRBV21-1
CDR3aa: ASSAGVSNTGELF

j_gene: TRBJ2-7
v_gene: TRBV30
CDR3aa: AWSVNRQGRSEQY

j_gene: TRBJ1-2
v_gene: TRBV27
CDR3aa: ASWGYRRNYGYT

j_gene: TRBJ2-2
v_gene: TRBV19
CDR3aa: ASSSSGGGTGELF

j_gene: TRBJ2-1
v_gene: TRBV4-3
CDR3aa: ASSPSGLVRNEQF

j_gene: TRBJ1-1
v_gene: TRBV6-5
CDR3aa: ASSYSQATPEAF

j_gene: TRBJ1-1
v_gene: TRBV5-6
CDR3aa: ASSLSSGGAKNTEAF

j_gene: TRBJ1-2
v_gene: TRBV29-1
CDR3aa: SAEAGTGGHLGGYT

j_gene: TRBJ1-2
v_gene: TRBV9
CDR3aa: ASSPETPPYGYT

j_gene: TRBJ2-3
v_gene: TRBV6-5
CDR3aa: ASSFRLADTQY

j_gene: TRBJ2-2
v_gene: TRBV14
CDR3aa: ASSPGLAGVGGELF

j_gene: TRBJ1-1
v_gene: TRBV6-5
CDR3aa: ASSTLDRVGTEAF

j_gene: TRBJ1-5
v_gene: TRBV18
CDR3aa: ASSPQGAYQPQH

j_gene: TRBJ1-3
v_gene: TRBV7-2
CDR3aa: ASSLAGGTSGNTIY